The rows below give T cell receptor beta chains drawn from one sample of a study of spatial heterogeneity in lung cancer. TCRdb called the 5' RACE reads again in MiXCR, with one record for every CDR3 protein. The profile shows around 120,000 distinct CDR3 sequences, 12% of them singletons. The sequencing here drew on PBMCs, taken at follow-up. The origin of the receptors is a male donor with early-stage non-small cell lung cancer. Each CDR3 is given with its conserved first and last residue. Part of the rows lack a size; the others show once, few, many or a class for expanded clones.

clone_size v_call cdr3_aa
few TRBV3-1 CASSVTRGQVHNEKLFF
- TRBV5-6 CASSPRTGRYNEQFF
many TRBV4-3 CASSQEREGVGEQFF
few TRBV30 CAWRMVWDDTEAFF
- TRBV28 CASIQDSGYTGELFF
few TRBV6-1 CASSEGAGVRTEAFF
- TRBV20-1 CSASLAGANYGYTF
many TRBV28 CASSSGIAGPTNGYTF
few TRBV12-3/TRBV12-4 CASSFSYSRGHTIYF
few TRBV3-1 CASRAFDRAGGGYTF
- TRBV18 CASSPNRGNEQFF
- TRBV12-2 CASRLAQKTKNIQYF
few TRBV28 CASSLGAGAYSNQPQHF
few TRBV7-6 CASSLLYRGNTEAFF
- TRBV12-3/TRBV12-4 CASSLSGTGSEKLFF
few TRBV7-2 CASSLYSPASGGYTF
- TRBV7-9 CASSSVTSSTEAFF
many TRBV29-1 CSFVPEGGTDTQYF
once TRBV20-1 CSATDLRDTNTEAFF
many TRBV27 CASSFRDSSNYGYTF
many TRBV18 CASSPQGSYEQYF
few TRBV10-2 CASSITGHPYNEQFF
- TRBV11-2 CASSENGLAGSSTDTQYF
few TRBV30 CAWSPGRIYGYTF
few TRBV3-1 CASSPVLAETQYF
- TRBV28 CASSSPGRAEAFF
many TRBV24-1 CATSEDGQAIYGYTF
- TRBV7-9 CASSLAGTGTGELFF
few TRBV7-8 CASSIGLVADTQYF
few TRBV12-3/TRBV12-4 CASSPNSVENEQFF
- TRBV14 CASSPLGTSVEIQYF
- TRBV18 CASSGTTGMSPLRHF
- TRBV7-3 CASSFRDRGNPSYNSPLHF
many TRBV28 CASSTRDRGNIQYF
many TRBV28 CATSAGGGNEQYF
few TRBV30 CAWSVPGGVPSNEQFF
many TRBV15 CATSRELLDRSEKLFF